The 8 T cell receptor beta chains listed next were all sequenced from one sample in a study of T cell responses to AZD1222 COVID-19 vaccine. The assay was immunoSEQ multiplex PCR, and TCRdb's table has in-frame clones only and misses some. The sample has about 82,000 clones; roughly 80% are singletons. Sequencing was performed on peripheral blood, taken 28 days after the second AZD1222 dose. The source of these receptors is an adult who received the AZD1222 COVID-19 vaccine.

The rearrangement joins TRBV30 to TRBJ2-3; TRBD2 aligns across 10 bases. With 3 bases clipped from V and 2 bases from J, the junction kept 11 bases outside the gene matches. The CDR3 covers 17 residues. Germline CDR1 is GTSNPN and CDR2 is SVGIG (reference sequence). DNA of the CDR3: TGTGCCTGGAGGGCCAAGCTAGCGGGAGTACCCACAGATACGCAGTATTTT. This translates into CAWRAKLAGVPTDTQYF.

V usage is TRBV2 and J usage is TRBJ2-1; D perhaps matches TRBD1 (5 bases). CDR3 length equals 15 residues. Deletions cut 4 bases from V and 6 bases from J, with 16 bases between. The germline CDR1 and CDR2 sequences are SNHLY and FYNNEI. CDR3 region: CASSGRAQRGNEQFF. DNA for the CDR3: TGTGCCAGCAGTGGAAGGGCCCAAAGGGGCAATGAGCAGTTCTTC.

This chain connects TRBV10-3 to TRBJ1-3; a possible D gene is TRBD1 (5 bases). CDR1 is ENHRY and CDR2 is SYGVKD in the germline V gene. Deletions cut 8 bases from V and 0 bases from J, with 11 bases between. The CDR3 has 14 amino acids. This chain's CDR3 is CAIHPGLSGNTIYF. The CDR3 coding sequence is TGTGCCATCCACCCAGGGCTCTCTGGAAACACCATATATTTT.

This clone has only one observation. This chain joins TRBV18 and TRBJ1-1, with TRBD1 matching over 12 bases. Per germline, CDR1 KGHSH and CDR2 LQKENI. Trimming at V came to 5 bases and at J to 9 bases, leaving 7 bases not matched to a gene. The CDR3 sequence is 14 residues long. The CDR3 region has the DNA TGTGCCAGCTCATCACACCGGGACAGGGGGCAAGCTTTCTTT. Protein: CASSSHRDRGQAFF.

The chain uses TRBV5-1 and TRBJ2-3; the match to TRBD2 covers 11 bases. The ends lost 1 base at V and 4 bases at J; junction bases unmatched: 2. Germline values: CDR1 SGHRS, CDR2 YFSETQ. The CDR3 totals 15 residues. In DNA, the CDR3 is TGCGCCAGCAGCTTGACTAGCGGGAGTGCAGATACGCAGTATTTT. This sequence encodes CASSLTSGSADTQYF.

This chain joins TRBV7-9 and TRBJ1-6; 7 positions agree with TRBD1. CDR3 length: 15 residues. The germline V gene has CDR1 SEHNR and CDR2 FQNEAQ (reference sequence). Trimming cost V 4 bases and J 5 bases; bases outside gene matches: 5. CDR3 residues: CASSSTGTDNSPLHF. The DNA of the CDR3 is TGTGCCAGCAGCTCGACCGGGACAGATAATTCACCCCTCCACTTT.

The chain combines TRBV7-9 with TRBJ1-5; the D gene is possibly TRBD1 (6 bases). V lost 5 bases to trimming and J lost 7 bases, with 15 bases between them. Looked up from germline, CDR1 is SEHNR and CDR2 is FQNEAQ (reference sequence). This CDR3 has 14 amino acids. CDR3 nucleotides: TGTGCCAGCAGCCCTACAGGGTTGGGCCAGCCCCAGCATTTT. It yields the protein CASSPTGLGQPQHF.

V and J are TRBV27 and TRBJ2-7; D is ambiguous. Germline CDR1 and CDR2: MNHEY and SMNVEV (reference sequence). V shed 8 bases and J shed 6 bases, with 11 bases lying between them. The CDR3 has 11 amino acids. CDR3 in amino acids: CASGLGREQYF. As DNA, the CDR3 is TGTGCCAGCGGCCTAGGGCGCGAGCAGTACTTC.